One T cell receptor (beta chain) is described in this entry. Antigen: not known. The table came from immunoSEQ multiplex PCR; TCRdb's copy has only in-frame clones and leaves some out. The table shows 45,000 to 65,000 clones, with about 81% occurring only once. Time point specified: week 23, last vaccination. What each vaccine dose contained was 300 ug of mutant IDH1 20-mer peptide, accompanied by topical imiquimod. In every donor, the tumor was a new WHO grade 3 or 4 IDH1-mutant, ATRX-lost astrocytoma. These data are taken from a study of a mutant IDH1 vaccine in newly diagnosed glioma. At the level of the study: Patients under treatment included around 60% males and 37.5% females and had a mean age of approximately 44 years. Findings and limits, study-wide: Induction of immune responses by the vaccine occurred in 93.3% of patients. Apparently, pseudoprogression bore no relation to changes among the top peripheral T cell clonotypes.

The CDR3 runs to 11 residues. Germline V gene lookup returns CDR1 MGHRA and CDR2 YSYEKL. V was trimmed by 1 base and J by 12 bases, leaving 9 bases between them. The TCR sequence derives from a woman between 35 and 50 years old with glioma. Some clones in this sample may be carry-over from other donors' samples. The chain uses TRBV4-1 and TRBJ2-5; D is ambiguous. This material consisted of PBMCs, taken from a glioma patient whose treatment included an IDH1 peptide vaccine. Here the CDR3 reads CASSQGASEYF. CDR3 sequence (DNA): TGCGCCAGCAGCCAAGGAGCCTCCGAGTACTTC.